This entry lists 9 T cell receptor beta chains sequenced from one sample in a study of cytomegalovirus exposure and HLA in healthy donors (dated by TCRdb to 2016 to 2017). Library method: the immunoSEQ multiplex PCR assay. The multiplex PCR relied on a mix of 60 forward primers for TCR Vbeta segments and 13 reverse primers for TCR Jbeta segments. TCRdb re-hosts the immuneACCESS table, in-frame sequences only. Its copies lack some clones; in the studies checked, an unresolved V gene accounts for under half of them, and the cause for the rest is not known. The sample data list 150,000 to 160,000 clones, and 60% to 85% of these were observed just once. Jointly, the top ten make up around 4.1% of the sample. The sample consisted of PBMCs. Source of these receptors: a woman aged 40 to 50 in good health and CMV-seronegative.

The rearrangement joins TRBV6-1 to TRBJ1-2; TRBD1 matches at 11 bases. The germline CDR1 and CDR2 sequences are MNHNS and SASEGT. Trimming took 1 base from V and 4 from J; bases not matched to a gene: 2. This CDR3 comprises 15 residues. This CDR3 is CASSEGTGGGYGYTF. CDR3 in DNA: TGTGCCAGCAGTGAAGGGACAGGGGGCGGCTATGGCTACACCTTC.

Here the CDR3 DNA reads TGTGCCAGCAGTGGGGCGCGGGCCTATGGCTACACCTTC. Its protein is CASSGARAYGYTF. V usage is TRBV2 and J usage is TRBJ1-2; no clear D. V lost 4 bases and J lost 4, with 10 bases in between. The CDR3 totals 13 residues. Germline CDR1 and CDR2: SNHLY and FYNNEI. Variable domain in full (rest from reference TRBV2 and TRBJ1-2): EPEVTQTPSHQVTQMGQEVILRCVPISNHLYFYWYRQILGQKVEFLVSFYNNEISEKSEIFDDQFSVERPDGSNFTLKIRSTKLEDSAMYFCASSGARAYGYTFGSGTRLTVV.

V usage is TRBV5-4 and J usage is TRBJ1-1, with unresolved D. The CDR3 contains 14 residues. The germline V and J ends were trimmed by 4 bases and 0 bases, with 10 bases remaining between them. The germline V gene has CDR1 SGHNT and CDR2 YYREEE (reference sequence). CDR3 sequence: CASSPKTVNTEAFF. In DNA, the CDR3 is TGTGCCAGCAGCCCTAAAACAGTGAACACTGAAGCTTTCTTT.

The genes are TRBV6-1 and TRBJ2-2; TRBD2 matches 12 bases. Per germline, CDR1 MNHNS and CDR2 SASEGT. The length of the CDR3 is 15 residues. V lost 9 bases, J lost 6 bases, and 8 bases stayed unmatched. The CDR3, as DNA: TGTGCCAGTCGGACCCTAGCGGGAGGGGCCGGGGAGCTGTTTTTT. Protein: CASRTLAGGAGELFF.

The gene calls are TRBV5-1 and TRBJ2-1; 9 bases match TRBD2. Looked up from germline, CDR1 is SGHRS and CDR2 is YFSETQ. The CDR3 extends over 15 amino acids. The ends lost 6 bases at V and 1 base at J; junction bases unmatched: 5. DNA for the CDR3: TGCGCCAGCACGCGGAGCGGGGGGTCCTACAATGAGCAGTTCTTC. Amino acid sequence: CASTRSGGSYNEQFF. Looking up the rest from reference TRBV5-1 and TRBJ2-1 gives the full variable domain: KAGVTQTPRYLIKTRGQQVTLSCSPISGHRSVSWYQQTPGQGLQFLFEYFSETQRNKGNFPGRFSGRQFSNSRSEMNVSTLELGDSALYLCASTRSGGSYNEQFFGPGTRLTVL.

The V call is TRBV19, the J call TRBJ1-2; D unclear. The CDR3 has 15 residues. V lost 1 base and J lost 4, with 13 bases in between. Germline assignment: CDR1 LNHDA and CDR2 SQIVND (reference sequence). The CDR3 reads CASSIGQRNTYGYTF. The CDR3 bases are TGTGCCAGTAGTATAGGCCAGAGGAACACCTATGGCTACACCTTC.

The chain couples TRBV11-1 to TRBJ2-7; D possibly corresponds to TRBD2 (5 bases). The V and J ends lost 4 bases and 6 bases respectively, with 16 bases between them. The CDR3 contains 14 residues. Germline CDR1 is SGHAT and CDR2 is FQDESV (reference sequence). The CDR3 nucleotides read TGTGCCAGCAGCTCTAACGGGAACAGAGGCGAGCAGTACTTC. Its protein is CASSSNGNRGEQYF. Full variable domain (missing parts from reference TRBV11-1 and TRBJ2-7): EAEVAQSPRYKITEKSQAVAFWCDPISGHATLYWYRQILGQGPELLVQFQDESVVDDSQLPKDRFSAERLKGVDSTLKIQPAELGDSAMYLCASSSNGNRGEQYFGPGTRLTVT.

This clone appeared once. CDR3 nucleotide sequence: TGTGCCAGCAGCCCCCCCGTGAGGGTAGCCAAAAACATTCAGTACTTC. It specifies CASSPPVRVAKNIQYF. The chain employs TRBV7-9 and TRBJ2-4; D is perhaps TRBD2 (5 bases). The V and J ends lost 5 bases and 0 bases respectively, with 14 bases between them. The CDR3 spans 16 residues. CDR1 is SEHNR and CDR2 is FQNEAQ in the germline V gene (reference sequence).

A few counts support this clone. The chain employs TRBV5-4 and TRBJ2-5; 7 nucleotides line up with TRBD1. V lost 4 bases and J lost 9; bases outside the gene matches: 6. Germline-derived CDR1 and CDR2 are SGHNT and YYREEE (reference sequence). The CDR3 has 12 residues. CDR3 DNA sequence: TGTGCCAGCAGCCCACAAGGACAGGCCCAGTACTTC. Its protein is CASSPQGQAQYF. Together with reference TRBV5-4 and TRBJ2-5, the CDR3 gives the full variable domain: ETGVTQSPTHLIKTRGQQVTLRCSSQSGHNTVSWYQQALGQGPQFIFQYYREEENGRGNFPPRFSGLQFPNYSSELNVNALELDDSALYLCASSPQGQAQYFGPGTRLLVL.